This paragraph covers one TCR beta chain sequence. This record comes from a study of early T cells in non-severe SARS-CoV-2 infection. Germline V CDR1 and CDR2: SQVTM, ANQGSEA. V dropped 5 bases and J dropped 3 bases, with 15 bases sitting between them. This CDR3 spans 14 amino acids. TCRdb processed the 5' RACE reads anew with MiXCR; each CDR3 protein has one entry. Found here are roughly 75,000 distinct CDR3 sequences, about 16% of them singletons; the top ten hold 2.5% to 3%. The chain recombines TRBV29-1 with TRBJ2-3; D is possibly TRBD2 (6 bases). This TCR derives from an adult who was a healthcare worker with PCR-confirmed SARS-CoV-2 infection or an uninfected control (not recorded which). What was sequenced was whole blood. The CDR3 region is CSVFLRDGTDTQYF. The CDR3 DNA follows: TGCAGCGTTTTTTTGCGGGATGGTACAGATACGCAGTATTTT.